Here is one T cell receptor beta chain with its context. Its cognate antigen is unknown. The sample holds other DNA sequences that translate to the same CDR3. Tens of thousands of T cell genomes (around 0.2 ug DNA) went into each sorted-subset replicate. This table comes from immunoSEQ multiplex PCR, and its TCRdb copy is limited to in-frame clones, with some not included. The data show roughly 2 million clones, under 97% seen once. Every donor was a Caucasian adult from Nashville, Tennessee. The CD4+ fraction was divided into a CD45RA+ naive subset and a CD45RA-negative memory subset. V was shortened by 4 bases and J by 0 bases, with 13 bases between the two germline ends. Germline V gene sequence: CDR1 SGHRS, CDR2 YFSETQ. The CDR3 has 15 residues. The sample originates from a study of shared clonotypes between healthy human individuals. Findings and limits, study-wide: Sorted-subset sequencing was shown by rarefaction to be incomplete despite large depth.

The rearrangement uses TRBV5-1 and TRBJ1-1; possible D gene TRBD1, 5 bases. The sample comprised naive CD4+ T cells sorted from blood. Documented subset: CD45RA+ positively selected. This receptor was identified in a man between 18 and 29 years old in good health. CDR3 in DNA: TGCGCCAGCAGCCTAAGGACGGACATGAACACTGAAGCTTTCTTT. Translating gives CASSLRTDMNTEAFF.